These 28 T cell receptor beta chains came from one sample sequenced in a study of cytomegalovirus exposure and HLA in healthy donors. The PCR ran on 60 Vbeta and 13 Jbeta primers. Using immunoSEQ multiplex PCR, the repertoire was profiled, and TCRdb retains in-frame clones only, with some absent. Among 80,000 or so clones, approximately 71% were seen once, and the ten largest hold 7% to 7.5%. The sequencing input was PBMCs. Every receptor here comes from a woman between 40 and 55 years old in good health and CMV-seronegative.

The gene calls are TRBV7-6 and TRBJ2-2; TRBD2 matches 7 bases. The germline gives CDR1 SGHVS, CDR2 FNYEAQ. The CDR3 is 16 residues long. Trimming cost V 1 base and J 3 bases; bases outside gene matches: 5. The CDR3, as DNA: TGTGCCAGCAGCTTAGGGGCTAGCGGAGACACCGGGGAGCTGTTTTTT. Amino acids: CASSLGASGDTGELFF.

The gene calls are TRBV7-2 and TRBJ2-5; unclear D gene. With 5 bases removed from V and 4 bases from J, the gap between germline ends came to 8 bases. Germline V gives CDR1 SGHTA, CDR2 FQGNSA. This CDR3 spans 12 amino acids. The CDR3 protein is CASSGPRETQYF. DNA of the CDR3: TGTGCCAGCAGCGGCCCCCGAGAGACCCAGTACTTC.

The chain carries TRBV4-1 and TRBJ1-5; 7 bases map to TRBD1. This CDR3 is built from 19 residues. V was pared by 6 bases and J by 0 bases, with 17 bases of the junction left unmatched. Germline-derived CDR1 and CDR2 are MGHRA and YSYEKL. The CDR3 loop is CASRPTPGTAISSNQPQHF. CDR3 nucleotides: TGCGCCAGCAGACCCACTCCCGGGACAGCAATTTCTAGCAATCAGCCCCAGCATTTT.

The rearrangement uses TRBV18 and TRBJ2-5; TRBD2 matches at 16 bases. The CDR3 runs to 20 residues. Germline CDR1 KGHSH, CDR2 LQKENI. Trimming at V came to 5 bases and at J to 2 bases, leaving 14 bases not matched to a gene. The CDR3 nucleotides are TGTGCCAGCTCATCCTTTGCGACCGCGGGACTAGCGGGGGGGCAAGAGACCCAGTACTTC. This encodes CASSSFATAGLAGGQETQYF. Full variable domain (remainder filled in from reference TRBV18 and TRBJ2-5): NAGVMQNPRHLVRRRGQEARLRCSPMKGHSHVYWYRQLPEEGLKFMVYLQKENIIDESGMPKERFSAEFPKEGPSILRIQQVVRGDSAAYFCASSSFATAGLAGGQETQYFGPGTRLLVL.

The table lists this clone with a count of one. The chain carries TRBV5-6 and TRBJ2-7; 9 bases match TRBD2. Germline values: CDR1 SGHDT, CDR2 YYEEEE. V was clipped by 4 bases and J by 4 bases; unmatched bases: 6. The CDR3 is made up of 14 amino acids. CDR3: CASSPGTSFYEQYF. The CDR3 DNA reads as TGTGCCAGCAGCCCCGGGACTAGCTTTTACGAGCAGTACTTC.

CDR3 nucleotides: TGTGCCAGCAGTGAAGGACACGCCGTCAATGAGCAGTTCTTC. Translating gives CASSEGHAVNEQFF. The chain carries TRBV6-1 and TRBJ2-1; D not resolved. V was pared by 1 base and J by 6 bases, with 10 bases between. This CDR3 is built from 14 residues. CDR1 MNHNS and CDR2 SASEGT come from the germline V gene.

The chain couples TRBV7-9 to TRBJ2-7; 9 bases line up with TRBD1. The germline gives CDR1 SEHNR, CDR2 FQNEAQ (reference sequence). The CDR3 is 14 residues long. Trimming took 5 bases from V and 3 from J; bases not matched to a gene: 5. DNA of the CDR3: TGTGCCAGCAGCGTTGGGACAGGGATCTACGAGCAGTACTTC. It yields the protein CASSVGTGIYEQYF.

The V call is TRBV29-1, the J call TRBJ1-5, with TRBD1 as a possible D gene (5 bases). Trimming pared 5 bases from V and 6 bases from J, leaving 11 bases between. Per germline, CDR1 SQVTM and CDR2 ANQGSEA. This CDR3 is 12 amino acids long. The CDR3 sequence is CSVRGEGQPQHF. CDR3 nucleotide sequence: TGCAGCGTTCGAGGGGAGGGTCAGCCCCAGCATTTT.

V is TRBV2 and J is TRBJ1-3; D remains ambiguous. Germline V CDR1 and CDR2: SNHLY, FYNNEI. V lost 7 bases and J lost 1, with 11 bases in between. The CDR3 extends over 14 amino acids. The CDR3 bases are TGTGCCAGCAAAGTGGGGAGTTCTGGAAACACCATATATTTT. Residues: CASKVGSSGNTIYF.

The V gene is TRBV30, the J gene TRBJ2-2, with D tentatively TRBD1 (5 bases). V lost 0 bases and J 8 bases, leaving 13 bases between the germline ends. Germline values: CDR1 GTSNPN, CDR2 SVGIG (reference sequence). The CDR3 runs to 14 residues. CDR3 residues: CAWSVRRDGGELFF. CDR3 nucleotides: TGTGCCTGGAGTGTACGCAGGGATGGGGGGGAGCTGTTTTTT.

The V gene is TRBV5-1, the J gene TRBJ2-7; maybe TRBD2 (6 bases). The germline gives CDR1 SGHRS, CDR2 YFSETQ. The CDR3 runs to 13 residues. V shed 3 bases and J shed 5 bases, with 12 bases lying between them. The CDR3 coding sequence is TGCGCCAGCAGCTGGCGGACGGGGGACGAGCAGTACTTC. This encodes CASSWRTGDEQYF.

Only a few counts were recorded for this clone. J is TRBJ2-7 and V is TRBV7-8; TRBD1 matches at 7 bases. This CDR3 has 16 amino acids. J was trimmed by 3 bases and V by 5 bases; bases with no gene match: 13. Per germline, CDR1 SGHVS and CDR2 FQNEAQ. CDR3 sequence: CASSLSSGGISYEQYF. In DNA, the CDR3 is TGTGCCAGCAGCCTGAGCTCAGGGGGAATAAGCTACGAGCAGTACTTC.

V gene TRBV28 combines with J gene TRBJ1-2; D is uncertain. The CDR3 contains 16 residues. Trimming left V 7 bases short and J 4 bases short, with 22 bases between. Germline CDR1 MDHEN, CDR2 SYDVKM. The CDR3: CASTPAHRDTSYGYTF. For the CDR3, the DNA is TGTGCCAGCACTCCAGCTCACCGCGACACGTCCTATGGCTACACCTTC.

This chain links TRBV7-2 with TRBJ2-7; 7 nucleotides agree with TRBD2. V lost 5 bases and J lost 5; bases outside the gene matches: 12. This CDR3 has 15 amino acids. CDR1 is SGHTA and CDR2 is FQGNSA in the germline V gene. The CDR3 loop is CASSPDWGRVNEQYF. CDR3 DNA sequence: TGTGCCAGCAGCCCTGACTGGGGGAGGGTAAACGAGCAGTACTTC.

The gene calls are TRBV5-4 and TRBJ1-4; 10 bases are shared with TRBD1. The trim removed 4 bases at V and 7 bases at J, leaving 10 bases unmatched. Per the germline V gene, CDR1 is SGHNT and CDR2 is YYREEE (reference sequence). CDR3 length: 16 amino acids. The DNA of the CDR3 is TGTGCCAGCAGCAAACCTTCGACAGGGGGCAGTGAAAAACTGTTTTTT. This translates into CASSKPSTGGSEKLFF.

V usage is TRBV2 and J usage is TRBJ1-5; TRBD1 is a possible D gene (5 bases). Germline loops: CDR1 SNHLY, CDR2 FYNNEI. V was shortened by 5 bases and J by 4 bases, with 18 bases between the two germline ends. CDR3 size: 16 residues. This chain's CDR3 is CASSPDRDLRNQPQHF. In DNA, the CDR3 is TGTGCCAGCAGTCCCGACAGAGACTTGAGGAATCAGCCCCAGCATTTT.

The CDR3 nucleotides are TGCGCCAGCAGTGACCCAACCGGGTCCAGGGGCGCAGATACGCAGTATTTT. As protein: CASSDPTGSRGADTQYF. V and J are TRBV10-1 and TRBJ2-3; possible D gene TRBD1, 6 bases. The V end lost 3 bases, the J end lost 4 bases, and 20 bases lay between the germline ends. Germline lookup yields CDR1 WNHNN and CDR2 SYGVQD (reference sequence). This CDR3 region has 17 residues.

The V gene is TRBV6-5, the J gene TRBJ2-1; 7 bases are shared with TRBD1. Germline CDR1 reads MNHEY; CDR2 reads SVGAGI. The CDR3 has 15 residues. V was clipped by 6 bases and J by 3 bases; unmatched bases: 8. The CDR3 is CASRTGTVNYNEQFF. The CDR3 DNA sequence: TGTGCCAGCAGGACCGGGACAGTTAACTACAATGAGCAGTTCTTC.

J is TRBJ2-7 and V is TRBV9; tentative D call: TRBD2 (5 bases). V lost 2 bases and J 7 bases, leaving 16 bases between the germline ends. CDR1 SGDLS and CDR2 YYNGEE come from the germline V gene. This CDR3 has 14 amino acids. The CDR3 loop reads CASSVWESTREQYF. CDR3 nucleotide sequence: TGTGCCAGCAGCGTCTGGGAGTCTACGCGGGAGCAGTACTTC. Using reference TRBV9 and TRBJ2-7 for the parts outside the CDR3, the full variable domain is DSGVTQTPKHLITATGQRVTLRCSPRSGDLSVYWYQQSLDQGLQFLIQYYNGEERAKGNILERFSAQQFPDLHSELNLSSLELGDSALYFCASSVWESTREQYFGPGTRLTVT.

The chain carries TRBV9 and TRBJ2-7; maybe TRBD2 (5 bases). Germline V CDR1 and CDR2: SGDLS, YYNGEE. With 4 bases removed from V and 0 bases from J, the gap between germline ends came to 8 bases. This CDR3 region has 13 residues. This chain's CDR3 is CASSFRDSYEQYF. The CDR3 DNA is TGTGCCAGCAGCTTCCGGGACTCCTACGAGCAGTACTTC.

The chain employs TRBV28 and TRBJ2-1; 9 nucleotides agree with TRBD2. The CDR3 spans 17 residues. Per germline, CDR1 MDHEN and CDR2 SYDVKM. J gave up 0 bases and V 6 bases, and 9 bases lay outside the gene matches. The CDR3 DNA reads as TGTGCCAGCAGCACCCTTAGCGGGAGCAGCTCCTACAATGAGCAGTTCTTC. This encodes CASSTLSGSSSYNEQFF.

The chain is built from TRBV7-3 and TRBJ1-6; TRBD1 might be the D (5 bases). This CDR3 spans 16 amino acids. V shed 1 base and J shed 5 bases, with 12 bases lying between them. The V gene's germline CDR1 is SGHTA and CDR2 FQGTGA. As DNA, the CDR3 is TGTGCCAGCAGCTTAAGGGGGGGGGTTAATAATTCACCCCTCCACTTT. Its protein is CASSLRGGVNNSPLHF. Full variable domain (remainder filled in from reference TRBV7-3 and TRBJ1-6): GAGVSQTPSNKVTEKGKYVELRCDPISGHTALYWYRQSLGQGPEFLIYFQGTGAADDSGLPNDRFFAVRPEGSVSTLKIQRTERGDSAVYLCASSLRGGVNNSPLHFGNGTRLTVT.

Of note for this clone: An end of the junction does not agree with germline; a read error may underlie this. CDR3 sequence reads: CASSREPGYEQYF. DNA of the CDR3: TGTGCGAGCAGTAGGGAACCGGGGTACGAGCAGTACTTC. The chain is built from TRBV6-1 and TRBJ2-5; a weak D match, TRBD2 (5 bases). The J call may not be correct, given that the DNA end is closer to TRBJ2-7. The CDR3 length is 13 residues. Germline V lookup: CDR1 MNHNS, CDR2 SASEGT.

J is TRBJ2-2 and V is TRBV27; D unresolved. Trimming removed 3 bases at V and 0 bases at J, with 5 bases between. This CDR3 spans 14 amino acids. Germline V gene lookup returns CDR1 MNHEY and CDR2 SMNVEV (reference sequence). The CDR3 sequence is CASSFGPNTGELFF. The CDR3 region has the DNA TGTGCCAGCAGTTTCGGTCCGAACACCGGGGAGCTGTTTTTT.

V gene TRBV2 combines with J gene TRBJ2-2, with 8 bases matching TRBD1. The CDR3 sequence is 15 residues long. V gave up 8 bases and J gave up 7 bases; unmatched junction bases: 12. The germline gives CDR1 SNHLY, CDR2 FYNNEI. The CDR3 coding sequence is TGTGCCAGCTGTATCTGGACAGGGTCTATCGGGGAGCTGTTTTTT. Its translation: CASCIWTGSIGELFF.

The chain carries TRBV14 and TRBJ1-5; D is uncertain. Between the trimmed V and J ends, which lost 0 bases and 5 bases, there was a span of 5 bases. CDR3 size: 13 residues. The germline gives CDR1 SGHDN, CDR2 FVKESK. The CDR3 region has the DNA TGTGCCAGCAGCCAAGAGAGAGATCAGCCCCAGCATTTT. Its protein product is CASSQERDQPQHF.

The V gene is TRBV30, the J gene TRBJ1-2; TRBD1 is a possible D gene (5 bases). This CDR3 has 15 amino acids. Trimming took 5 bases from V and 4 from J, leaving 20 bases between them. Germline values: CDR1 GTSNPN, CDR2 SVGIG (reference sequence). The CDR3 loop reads CAWYRRGGWSYGYTF. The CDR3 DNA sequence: TGTGCCTGGTATAGGAGGGGAGGTTGGAGCTATGGCTACACCTTC.

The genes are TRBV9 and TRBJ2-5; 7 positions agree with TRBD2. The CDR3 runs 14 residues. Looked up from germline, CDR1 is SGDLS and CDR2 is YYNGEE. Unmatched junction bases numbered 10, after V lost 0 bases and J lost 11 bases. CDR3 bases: TGTGCCAGCAGCGTAGGGGGAGGGTTTCGGGAGCAGTACTTC. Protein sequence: CASSVGGGFREQYF.